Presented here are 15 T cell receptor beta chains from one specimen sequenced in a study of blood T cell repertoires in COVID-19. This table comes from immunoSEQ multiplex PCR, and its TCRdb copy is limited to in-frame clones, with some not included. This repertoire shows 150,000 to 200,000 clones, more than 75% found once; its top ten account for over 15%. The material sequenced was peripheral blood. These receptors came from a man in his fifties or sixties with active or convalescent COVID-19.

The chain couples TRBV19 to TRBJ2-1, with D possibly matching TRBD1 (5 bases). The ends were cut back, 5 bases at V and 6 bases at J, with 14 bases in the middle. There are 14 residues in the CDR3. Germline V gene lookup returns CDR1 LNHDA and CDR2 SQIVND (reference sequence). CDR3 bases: TGTGCCAGTAGTTTACAGGCTAGTAGCAATGAGCAGTTCTTC. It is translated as CASSLQASSNEQFF.

The CDR3 protein is CASSTRQYNSPLHF. As DNA, the CDR3 is TGCGCCAGCAGCACACGACAATATAATTCACCCCTCCACTTT. This chain links TRBV5-1 with TRBJ1-6; D gene uncertain. V dropped 4 bases and J dropped 4 bases, with 9 bases sitting between them. CDR3 length: 14 residues. Germline V gene lookup returns CDR1 SGHRS and CDR2 YFSETQ.

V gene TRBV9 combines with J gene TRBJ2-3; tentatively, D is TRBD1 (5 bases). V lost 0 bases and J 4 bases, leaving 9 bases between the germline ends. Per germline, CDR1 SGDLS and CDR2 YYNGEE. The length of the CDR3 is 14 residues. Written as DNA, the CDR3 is TGTGCCAGCAGCGTAGGGGGCAGACCAGATACGCAGTATTTT. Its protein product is CASSVGGRPDTQYF.

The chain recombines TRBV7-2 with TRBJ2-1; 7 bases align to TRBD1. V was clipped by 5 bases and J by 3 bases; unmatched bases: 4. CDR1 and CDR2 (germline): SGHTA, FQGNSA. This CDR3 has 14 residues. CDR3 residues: CASSPPGGYNEQFF. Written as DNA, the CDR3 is TGTGCCAGCAGCCCCCCAGGGGGCTACAATGAGCAGTTCTTC.

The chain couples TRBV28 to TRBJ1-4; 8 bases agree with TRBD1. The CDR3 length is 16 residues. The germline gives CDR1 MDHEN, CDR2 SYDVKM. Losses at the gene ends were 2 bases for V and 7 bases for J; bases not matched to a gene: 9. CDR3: CASSLGGRGLIEKLFF. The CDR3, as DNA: TGTGCCAGCAGTTTAGGGGGCAGGGGGCTCATTGAAAAACTGTTTTTT.

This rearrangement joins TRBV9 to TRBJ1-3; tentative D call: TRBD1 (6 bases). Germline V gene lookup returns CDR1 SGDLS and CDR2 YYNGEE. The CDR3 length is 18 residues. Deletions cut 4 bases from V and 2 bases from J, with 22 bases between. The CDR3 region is CASSPTGQYEVTGNTIYF. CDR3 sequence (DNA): TGTGCCAGCAGCCCAACCGGACAGTACGAGGTGACTGGAAACACCATATATTTT.

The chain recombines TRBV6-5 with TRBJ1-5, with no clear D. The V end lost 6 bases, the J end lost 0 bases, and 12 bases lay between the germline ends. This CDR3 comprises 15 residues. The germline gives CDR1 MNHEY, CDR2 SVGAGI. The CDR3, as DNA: TGTGCCAGCAGCCGCCCTAGCCGTAGCAATCAGCCCCAGCATTTT. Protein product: CASSRPSRSNQPQHF.

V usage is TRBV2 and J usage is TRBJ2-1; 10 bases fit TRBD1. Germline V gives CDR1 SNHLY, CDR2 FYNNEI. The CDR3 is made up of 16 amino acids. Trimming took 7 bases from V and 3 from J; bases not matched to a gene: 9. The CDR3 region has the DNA TGTGCCAGCACTCAGAGGGGGGACAGGGGCTACAATGAGCAGTTCTTC. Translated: CASTQRGDRGYNEQFF.

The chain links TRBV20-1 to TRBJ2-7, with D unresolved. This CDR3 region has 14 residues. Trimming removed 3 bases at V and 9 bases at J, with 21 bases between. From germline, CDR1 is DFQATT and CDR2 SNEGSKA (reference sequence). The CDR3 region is CSASPPSEVNVQYF. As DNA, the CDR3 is TGCAGTGCTAGTCCCCCCAGCGAAGTTAACGTGCAGTACTTC.

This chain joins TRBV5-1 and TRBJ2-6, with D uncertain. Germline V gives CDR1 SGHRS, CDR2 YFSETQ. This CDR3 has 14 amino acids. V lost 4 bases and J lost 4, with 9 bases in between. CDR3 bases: TGCGCCAGCAGCACCACCGGGGGGGCCAACGTCCTGACTTTC. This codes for CASSTTGGANVLTF.

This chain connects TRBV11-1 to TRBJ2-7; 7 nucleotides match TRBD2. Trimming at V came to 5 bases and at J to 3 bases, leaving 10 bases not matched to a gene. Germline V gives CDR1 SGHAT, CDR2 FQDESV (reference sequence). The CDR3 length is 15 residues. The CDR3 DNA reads TGTGCCAGCAGCCATTCGGAGCGGGACTTCTACGAGCAGTACTTC. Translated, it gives CASSHSERDFYEQYF.

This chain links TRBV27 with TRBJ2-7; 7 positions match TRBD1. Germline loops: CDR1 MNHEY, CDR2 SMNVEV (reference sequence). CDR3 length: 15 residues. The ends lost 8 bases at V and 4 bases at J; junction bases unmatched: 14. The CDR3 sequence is CASSFSGTALYEQYF. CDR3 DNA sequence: TGTGCCAGCTCCTTTTCCGGGACAGCACTTTACGAGCAGTACTTC.

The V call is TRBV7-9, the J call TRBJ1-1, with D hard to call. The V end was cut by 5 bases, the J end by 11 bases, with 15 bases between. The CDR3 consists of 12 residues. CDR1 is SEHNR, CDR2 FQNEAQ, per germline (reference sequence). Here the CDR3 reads CASSRTGSSAFF. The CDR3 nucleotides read TGTGCCAGCAGCCGGACCGGGAGCTCTGCTTTCTTT.

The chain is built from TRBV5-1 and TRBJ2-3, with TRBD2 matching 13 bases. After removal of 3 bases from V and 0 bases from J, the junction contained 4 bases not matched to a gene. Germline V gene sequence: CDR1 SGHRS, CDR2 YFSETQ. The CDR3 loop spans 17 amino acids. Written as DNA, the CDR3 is TGCGCCAGCAGCTCGGGACTAGCGGGGATAAGCACAGATACGCAGTATTTT. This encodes CASSSGLAGISTDTQYF.

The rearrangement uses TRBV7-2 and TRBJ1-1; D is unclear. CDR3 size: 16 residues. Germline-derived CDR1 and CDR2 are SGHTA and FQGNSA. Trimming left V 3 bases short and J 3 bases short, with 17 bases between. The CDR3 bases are TGTGCCAGCAGCTTCTTCGCCGGGCCGGGAGACACTGAAGCTTTCTTT. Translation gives CASSFFAGPGDTEAFF.